This T cell receptor (beta chain) is drawn from a study of shared clonotypes between healthy human individuals. Study findings and constraints: Clonotypes shared by all four sorted-subset donors had higher generation probabilities than non-shared clonotypes.

The study enrolled healthy HIV-negative adults without recent acute infections or vaccinations as donors. The CDR3 length is 15 residues. V was trimmed by 3 bases and J by 4 bases, leaving 16 bases between them. The germline gives CDR1 MNHEY, CDR2 SMNVEV (reference sequence). Authors' methods: ImmunoSEQ junction-only sequences lacked quality scores, so their filtering differed. This table comes from immunoSEQ multiplex PCR, and its TCRdb copy is limited to in-frame clones, with some not included. From that table come the V and J calls and clone size; the DNA was used to work out D and trimming. The repertoire holds 2 million to 3 million clones, approximately 93% seen once, with roughly 0.36% in the top ten. Concerning this clone itself: Its antigen is not known.

The chain employs TRBV27 and TRBJ2-7, with D perhaps assigned TRBD1 or TRBD2 (5 bases each). Sequenced material: naive CD4+ T cells from PBMCs. The subset here: CD45RA+ positively selected. The clonotype originates from a man aged 18-30 years in good health. Some clones in this sample may be carry-over from other donors' samples. For the CDR3, the DNA is TGTGCCAGCAGTTTTGGACTGGGGACGGGGTACGAGCAGTACTTC. It codes for CASSFGLGTGYEQYF.